This T cell receptor beta chain is drawn from a study of T cells after yellow fever vaccination. Study background: SMART-Seq v4 Ultra Low Input served to prepare low-cell-number fractions.

This CDR3 has 15 amino acids. Trimming removed 5 bases from V and 2 bases from J, with 12 bases in between. Germline CDR1 and CDR2: LGHNA and YNFKEQ. This clonotype was observed at least ten times. What it binds is not known. Notes on the study in general: Post-booster repertoires again held most primary-vaccination clones (96% CD4, 85% to 90% CD8).

TCR cDNA, made by 5'RACE template switching, carried an added universal primer site and UMIs. TCRdb re-called the 5' RACE reads through MiXCR, storing one row per CDR3 protein. Of around 50,000 distinct CDR3 sequences in the sample, roughly 7.3% were seen once. This clonotype originated in a man between 18 and 35 years old who received the YFV17D yellow fever vaccine. The V call is TRBV4-2, the J call TRBJ2-2; tentative D call: TRBD2 (6 bases). The source was CD8+ T cells sorted from PBMCs, collected more than 14 days after the first yellow fever vaccination. For the CDR3, the DNA is TGTGCCAGCAGCTCGCGGGACGAAAACACCGGGGAGCTGTTTTTT. Amino acid sequence: CASSSRDENTGELFF.